These T cell receptor beta chains were read from a single sample in a study of blood T cell repertoires in COVID-19. Only in-frame clones appear in the TCRdb table, and some are missing; sequencing was by immunoSEQ multiplex PCR. The table has approximately 58,000 clones, 80% to 95% seen once. The sample comprised peripheral blood. The receptors come from a woman older than 75 with active COVID-19. CDR3s include the opening cysteine and the closing phenylalanine or tryptophan. A D gene is named only where the DNA matches it firmly. Size is omitted from some rows. Given values are once, few, many or a class for expanded clones.

J gene	D gene	V gene	CDR3 length	clone size	CDR3 protein	CDR3 DNA
TRBJ1-1	-	TRBV12-3/TRBV12-4	13	-	CASSLAWQGEAFF	TGTGCCAGCAGTTTAGCGTGGCAGGGGGAAGCTTTCTTT
TRBJ2-2	TRBD1	TRBV28	15	few	CASSSGTGGSGELFF	TGTGCCAGCAGTTCCGGGACAGGGGGGTCCGGGGAGCTGTTTTTT
TRBJ2-5	TRBD2	TRBV2	14	-	CASFNPGLLETQYF	TGTGCCAGCTTTAACCCGGGACTACTAGAGACCCAGTACTTC
TRBJ2-3	TRBD2	TRBV4-1	17	-	CASSLKPQRDATDTQYF	TGCGCCAGCAGCCTCAAACCGCAGCGGGACGCCACAGATACGCAGTATTTT
TRBJ2-3	TRBD1	TRBV19	16	-	CASSSKRTGRVDTQYF	TGTGCCAGTAGTTCTAAACGGACAGGCCGGGTAGATACGCAGTATTTT
TRBJ2-5	-	TRBV5-1	14	-	CASSLGAVQETQYF	TGCGCCAGCAGCTTGGGGGCAGTCCAAGAGACCCAGTACTTC
TRBJ1-1	TRBD1	TRBV19	17	-	CASSSGQGKSWNTEAFF	TGTGCCAGTAGTTCCGGACAGGGAAAATCATGGAACACTGAAGCTTTCTTT
TRBJ2-7	TRBD2	TRBV14	16	-	CASSQALAGVPHEQYF	TGTGCCAGCAGCCAGGCGCTTGCGGGAGTCCCCCACGAGCAGTACTTC
TRBJ2-7	TRBD2	TRBV5-1	14	few	CASSSRTSDYEQYF	TGCGCCAGCAGCTCCAGGACTAGTGATTACGAGCAGTACTTC
TRBJ2-4	-	TRBV3-1/TRBV3-2	13	-	CASSQGGLGIQYF	TGTGCCAGCAGCCAAGGGGGGCTGGGCATTCAGTACTTC
TRBJ1-1	TRBD1	TRBV2	13	-	CASSGQGYTEAFF	TGTGCCAGCAGTGGACAGGGGTACACTGAAGCTTTCTTT
TRBJ1-2	TRBD1	TRBV7-8	20	-	CASSLISGASAAGGAYGYTF	TGTGCCAGCAGCTTAATCAGTGGGGCGTCTGCGGCAGGGGGTGCCTATGGCTACACCTTC
TRBJ1-4	-	TRBV7-9	15	-	CASTDSTETNEKLFF	TGTGCCAGCACTGATTCGACAGAGACTAATGAAAAACTGTTTTTT
TRBJ2-7	-	TRBV7-9	14	-	CASSLQGSSYEQYF	TGTGCCAGCAGCTTACAGGGATCCTCCTACGAGCAGTACTTC
TRBJ2-7	-	TRBV11-2	12	-	CASSFDRDEQYF	TGTGCCAGCAGCTTCGACCGGGACGAGCAGTACTTC
TRBJ1-2	-	TRBV20-1	10	-	CSASRAGYTF	TGCAGTGCTAGCAGGGCGGGCTACACCTTC
TRBJ1-4	TRBD1	TRBV29-1	15	-	CSVGTGGVTNEKLFF	TGCAGCGTGGGCACAGGGGGGGTAACTAATGAAAAACTGTTTTTT
TRBJ2-1	TRBD1	TRBV9	15	-	CASSATGTGYNEQFF	TGTGCCAGCAGCGCAACCGGGACAGGGTACAATGAGCAGTTCTTC
TRBJ2-3	TRBD2	TRBV7-2	15	-	CASSSLAGGSDTQYF	TGTGCCAGCAGCTCCTTAGCGGGGGGCTCAGATACGCAGTATTTT
TRBJ2-2	TRBD2	TRBV24-1	17	-	CATICRGLAGVSGELFF	TGTGCCACCATTTGTCGAGGACTAGCGGGGGTATCCGGGGAGCTGTTTTTT
TRBJ2-1	-	TRBV19	13	-	CASSSGDYNEQFF	TGTGCCAGTAGTAGCGGGGACTACAATGAGCAGTTCTTC
TRBJ2-2	TRBD2	TRBV7-8	17	-	CASSRPGLAGVPGELFF	TGTGCCAGCAGCCGTCCGGGACTAGCGGGAGTCCCCGGGGAGCTGTTTTTT
TRBJ1-4	-	TRBV18	15	-	CASSPRSGGNEKLFF	TGTGCCAGCTCACCACGTTCGGGGGGTAATGAAAAACTGTTTTTT
TRBJ2-2	-	TRBV5-4	15	-	CASSLKGGNTGELFF	TGTGCCAGCAGCCTAAAAGGGGGGAACACCGGGGAGCTGTTTTTT
TRBJ2-1	TRBD2	TRBV19	16	-	CASSITGGHVYNEQFF	TGTGCCAGTAGTATTACGGGGGGGCATGTCTACAATGAGCAGTTCTTC
TRBJ1-2	TRBD1	TRBV5-1	14	-	CASSLSQGNYGYTF	TGCGCCAGCAGCCTATCACAGGGGAACTATGGCTACACCTTC
TRBJ1-2	-	TRBV14	13	-	CASSPSSSYGYTF	TGTGCCAGCAGCCCTTCAAGCTCCTATGGCTACACCTTC
TRBJ2-1	-	TRBV7-9	15	-	CASSLVVQGTRGQFF	TGTGCCAGCAGCTTAGTGGTCCAGGGTACTCGTGGGCAGTTCTTC
TRBJ1-2	TRBD1	TRBV7-9	15	few	CASSSAGQITGGYTF	TGTGCCAGCAGCTCAGCGGGACAGATCACTGGTGGCTACACCTTC
TRBJ1-1	-	TRBV28	13	-	CASSLSGDTEAFF	TGTGCCAGCAGTTTATCAGGGGACACTGAAGCTTTCTTT
TRBJ2-6	TRBD1	TRBV2	15	once	CAIRTGPSGANVLTF	TGTGCCATCCGGACAGGCCCATCTGGGGCCAACGTCCTGACTTTC
TRBJ2-1	-	TRBV11-2	14	-	CASSFISPSNEQFF	TGTGCCAGCAGCTTCATAAGCCCCTCCAATGAGCAGTTCTTC
TRBJ2-2	TRBD2	TRBV2	15	-	CASRVLAGNTGELFF	TGTGCCAGCAGGGTACTAGCGGGTAACACCGGGGAGCTGTTTTTT
TRBJ2-7	TRBD1	TRBV30	13	-	CAWGQGAGSEQYF	TGTGCCTGGGGACAGGGGGCGGGGAGCGAGCAGTACTTC
TRBJ2-5	-	TRBV3-1/TRBV3-2	12	-	CASSQDQGSQYF	TGTGCCAGCAGCCAAGATCAGGGGTCCCAGTACTTC
TRBJ2-1	TRBD2	TRBV11-3	20	-	CASSLAVLAGGPSSYNEQFF	TGTGCCAGCAGCTTAGCAGTGCTCGCGGGAGGGCCCAGCTCCTACAATGAGCAGTTCTTC
TRBJ1-5	TRBD1	TRBV5-4	15	-	CASSQDRGMDQPQHF	TGTGCCAGCAGCCAGGACAGGGGGATGGATCAGCCCCAGCATTTT
TRBJ2-4	-	TRBV10-3	17	-	CAISESIGVSVKNIQYF	TGTGCCATCAGTGAGTCTATCGGAGTTTCAGTCAAAAACATTCAGTACTTC
TRBJ2-7	-	TRBV6-5	15	-	CASSYGRTAGYEQYF	TGTGCCAGCAGTTACGGCCGAACGGCGGGGTACGAGCAGTACTTC
TRBJ2-3	TRBD1	TRBV5-1	16	-	CASSLARSGGRDTQYF	TGCGCCAGCAGCTTGGCCCGATCAGGGGGCAGAGATACGCAGTATTTT
TRBJ2-1	TRBD2	TRBV20-1	15	-	CSASSGTPNHNEQFF	TGCAGTGCGAGTAGCGGGACCCCTAATCACAATGAGCAGTTCTTC
TRBJ2-5	TRBD2	TRBV12-3/TRBV12-4	13	-	CASSFAGGETQYF	TGTGCCAGCAGTTTTGCGGGGGGAGAGACCCAGTACTTC
TRBJ2-5	TRBD1	TRBV10-2	14	-	CASSESRTGETQYF	TGCGCCAGCAGTGAGTCCCGGACAGGAGAGACCCAGTACTTC
TRBJ1-5	-	TRBV7-2	11	-	CASSSHGPQHF	TGTGCCAGCAGCTCCCACGGGCCCCAGCATTTT
TRBJ2-6	TRBD1	TRBV2	14	-	CASSQRTGDNVLTF	TGTGCCAGCAGCCAAAGGACAGGGGACAACGTCCTGACTTTC
TRBJ1-4	TRBD1	TRBV5-5	15	-	CASSKDRRGSKKLFF	TGTGCCAGCAGTAAGGACAGGAGAGGGTCTAAAAAACTGTTTTTT